What follows are 12 T cell receptor beta chains derived from one specimen sequenced in a study of CD8 T cells in Susac syndrome. About 0.45 to 1 ug RNA was reverse transcribed with random hexamers. TCRdb redid the calling of the immunoSEQ multiplex PCR reads with MiXCR, one entry per CDR3 protein. The profile shows hundreds of thousands of distinct CDR3 sequences, around 85% of them singletons. The sequenced material came from CD8+ T cells from PBMCs. The receptors were sampled from a human donor with multiple sclerosis.

The chain joins TRBV7-7 to TRBJ2-1, with unresolved D. With 3 bases removed from V and 5 bases from J, the gap between germline ends came to 8 bases. Germline values: CDR1 SSHAT, CDR2 FNYEAQ (reference sequence). The CDR3 totals 13 residues. The CDR3 loop is CASSFGSNNEQFF. The CDR3 region has the DNA TGTGCCAGCAGCTTTGGATCGAACAATGAGCAGTTCTTC.

This sequence joins TRBV12-3 or TRBV12-4 and TRBJ2-3; 10 bases fit TRBD2. The V segment lost 2 bases and the J segment 3 bases; nucleotides outside the gene matches: 5. This CDR3 region has 16 residues. DNA of the CDR3: TGTGCCAGCAGTTTAAACCCTAGCGGGAGAACAGATACGCAGTATTTT. Its protein product is CASSLNPSGRTDTQYF.

This chain links TRBV29-1 with TRBJ2-5, with 8 bases matching TRBD1. Per the germline V gene, CDR1 is SQVTM and CDR2 is ANQGSEA. Trimming cost V 8 bases and J 1 base; bases outside gene matches: 9. There are 14 residues in the CDR3. The CDR3 nucleotides read TGCAGCTTAGCAGGGGGCGATGTCCAAGAGACCCAGTACTTC. This gives the protein CSLAGGDVQETQYF. Full variable domain (outside the CDR3, taken from reference TRBV29-1 and TRBJ2-5): SAVISQKPSRDICQRGTSLTIQCQVDSQVTMMFWYRQQPGQSLTLIATANQGSEATYESGFVIDKFPISRPNLTFSTLTVSNMSPEDSSIYLCSLAGGDVQETQYFGPGTRLLVL.

V gene TRBV19 combines with J gene TRBJ2-1; D is undetermined. Deletions cut 3 bases from V and 10 bases from J, with 13 bases between. This CDR3 has 13 amino acids. Germline V gene sequence: CDR1 LNHDA, CDR2 SQIVND (reference sequence). The CDR3 spells CASSIGPPREQFF. CDR3 nucleotide sequence: TGTGCCAGTAGTATTGGGCCGCCGCGGGAGCAGTTCTTC.

The chain joins TRBV9 to TRBJ1-4, with D possibly being TRBD1 (6 bases). The CDR3 contains 14 residues. Between the trimmed V and J ends, which lost 2 bases and 4 bases, there was a span of 9 bases. Germline assignment: CDR1 SGDLS and CDR2 YYNGEE. The CDR3 loop reads CASSVDSFNEKLFF. The CDR3 DNA reads TGTGCCAGCAGCGTGGACAGCTTTAATGAAAAACTGTTTTTT.

This chain connects TRBV19 to TRBJ1-5, with D unresolved. The V end lost 3 bases, the J end lost 3 bases, and 6 bases lay between the germline ends. Germline values: CDR1 LNHDA, CDR2 SQIVND (reference sequence). CDR3 length: 13 amino acids. The CDR3 DNA sequence: TGTGCCAGTAGTATGTCAGACAATCAGCCCCAGCATTTT. As protein: CASSMSDNQPQHF.

The chain joins TRBV27 to TRBJ2-7, with TRBD2 matching over 8 bases. The J segment lost 3 bases and the V segment lost 5 bases, leaving 6 bases of the junction unmatched. The germline gives CDR1 MNHEY, CDR2 SMNVEV (reference sequence). This CDR3 spans 14 amino acids. The CDR3 region has the DNA TGTGCCAGCAGTGATGGGACTAGACGCTACGAGCAGTACTTC. Translation: CASSDGTRRYEQYF.

The rearrangement uses TRBV5-4 and TRBJ2-1, with D possibly matching TRBD1 (6 bases). Trimming removed 4 bases from V and 7 bases from J, with 18 bases in between. Germline-derived CDR1 and CDR2 are SGHNT and YYREEE (reference sequence). The CDR3 contains 15 residues. The DNA of the CDR3 is TGTGCCAGCAGCGGACCCAGTTGGGGGCTTAATGAGCAGTTCTTC. Protein sequence: CASSGPSWGLNEQFF.

The chain is built from TRBV27 and TRBJ2-6, with D hard to call. CDR1 and CDR2 (germline): MNHEY, SMNVEV (reference sequence). This CDR3 has 16 residues. V lost 4 bases and J lost 0, with 10 bases in between. The CDR3 sequence: CASSYHGPSGANVLTF. The CDR3, as DNA: TGTGCCAGCAGTTACCACGGACCCTCTGGGGCCAACGTCCTGACTTTC.

The genes are TRBV28 and TRBJ2-3, with 8 bases lining up with TRBD2. CDR1 is MDHEN and CDR2 is SYDVKM in the germline V gene. With V trimmed by 6 bases and J by 0 bases, 5 bases remained unmatched. The CDR3 is 15 amino acids. In nucleotides, the CDR3 is TGTGCCAGCAGCAGACTAGCGCCTAGCACAGATACGCAGTATTTT. Protein: CASSRLAPSTDTQYF.

The chain carries TRBV29-1 and TRBJ1-2; D remains unclear. The CDR3 length is 13 residues. The germline CDR1 and CDR2 sequences are SQVTM and ANQGSEA. The V end was cut by 2 bases, the J end by 0 bases, with 7 bases between. CDR3 residues: CSVERVANYGYTF. The CDR3 region has the DNA TGCAGCGTTGAAAGGGTAGCTAACTATGGCTACACCTTC.

This clonotype occurred once. The CDR3 sequence is CASSVEVRGPQHF. CDR3 DNA sequence: TGTGCCAGCAGCGTAGAGGTACGCGGGCCCCAGCATTTT. The chain couples TRBV9 to TRBJ1-5; D not resolved. V was cut by 0 bases and J by 9 bases, with 10 bases left in between. This CDR3 is 13 amino acids long. Germline V gene lookup returns CDR1 SGDLS and CDR2 YYNGEE.